The T cell receptor (beta chain) described here comes from a study of T-cell reconstitution after alpha-beta-depleted transplantation in children. The study, taken as a whole, reports: Reportedly, only several hundred clones from non-depleted graft cells drove alpha-beta T-cell counts at about two months.

Preparation of the TCRbeta library involved a method that used unique molecular identifiers. Using its own MiXCR run on the PCR reads, TCRdb lists one record per CDR3 protein. This table holds about 580,000 distinct CDR3 sequences, more than 20% found once. As regards this clonotype: Its antigen remains unidentified.

The V and J ends lost 0 bases and 4 bases respectively, with 19 bases between them. Germline V gives CDR1 MNHEY, CDR2 SVGAGI. The CDR3 is 18 residues long. Sequences were derived from PBMCs, mostly from graft donor cells, sampled 360 days after TCRalphabeta/CD19-depleted stem cell transplant. J is TRBJ1-3 and V is TRBV6-5; no firm D call. This clonotype was obtained from a boy under two years old who had a stem cell transplant for acute myeloid leukemia, so the T cells may come from the graft donor. This CDR3 reads CASSYSSYERVGGNTIYF. The CDR3 DNA is TGTGCCAGCAGTTACTCGAGCTACGAGCGGGTGGGAGGAAACACCATATATTTT.